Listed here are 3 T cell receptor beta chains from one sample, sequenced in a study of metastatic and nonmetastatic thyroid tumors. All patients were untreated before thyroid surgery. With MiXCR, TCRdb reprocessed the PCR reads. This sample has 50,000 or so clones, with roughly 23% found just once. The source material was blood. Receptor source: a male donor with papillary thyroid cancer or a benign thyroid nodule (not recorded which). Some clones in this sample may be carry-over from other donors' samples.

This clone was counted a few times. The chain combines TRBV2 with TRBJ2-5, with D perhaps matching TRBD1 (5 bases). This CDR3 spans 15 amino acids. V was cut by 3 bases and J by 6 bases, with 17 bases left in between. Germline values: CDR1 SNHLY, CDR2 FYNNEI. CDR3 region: CASSETRGFMKTQYF. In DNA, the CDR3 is TGTGCCAGCAGTGAGACAAGGGGTTTCATGAAGACCCAGTACTTC. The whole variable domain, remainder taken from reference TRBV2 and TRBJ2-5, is EPEVTQTPSHQVTQMGQEVILRCVPISNHLYFYWYRQILGQKVEFLVSFYNNEISEKSEIFDDQFSVERPDGSNFTLKIRSTKLEDSAMYFCASSETRGFMKTQYFGPGTRLLVL.

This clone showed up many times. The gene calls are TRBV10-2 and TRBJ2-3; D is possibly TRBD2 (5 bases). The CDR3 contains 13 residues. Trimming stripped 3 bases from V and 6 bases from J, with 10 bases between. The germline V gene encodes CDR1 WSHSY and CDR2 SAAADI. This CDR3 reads CASSDIGGDTQYF. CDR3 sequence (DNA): TGCGCCAGCAGTGATATAGGAGGCGATACGCAGTATTTT.

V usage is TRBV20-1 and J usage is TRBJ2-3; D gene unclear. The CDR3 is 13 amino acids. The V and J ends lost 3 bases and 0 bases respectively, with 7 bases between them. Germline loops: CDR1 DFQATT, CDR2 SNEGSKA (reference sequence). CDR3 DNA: TGCAGTGCTAGCGGAGCTAGCACAGATACGCAGTATTTT. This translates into CSASGASTDTQYF.